Each of the 14 T cell receptor beta chains below was sequenced from the same sample in a study of molecular identifiers for immune sequencing clone quantification. TCRdb re-derived calls from the PCR reads in MiXCR, one entry per CDR3 protein. The data hold hundreds of thousands of distinct CDR3 sequences, with roughly 25% observed a single time. Specimen: naive CD8+ T cells from blood, with Jurkat cell RNA spiked in. This sample's subset: FACS-sorted CD8+CD4-CCR7+CD45RA+ naive T cells. These receptors were obtained from a human donor in good health. Some libraries in this study had Jurkat cell RNA spiked in.

This clonotype was observed a handful of times. The CDR3 reads CASSLSHYGTSNEQFF. The DNA of the CDR3 is TGTGCCAGCAGTTTATCCCACTACGGGACTAGCAATGAGCAGTTCTTC. The gene calls are TRBV27 and TRBJ2-1; TRBD2 aligns across 8 bases. The CDR3 length is 16 residues. The J segment lost 6 bases and the V segment lost 0 bases, leaving 7 bases of the junction unmatched. In germline, CDR1 is MNHEY, CDR2 SMNVEV (reference sequence).

This chain links TRBV14 with TRBJ1-2; tentative D call: TRBD1 (5 bases). The germline V gene has CDR1 SGHDN and CDR2 FVKESK. This CDR3 has 17 amino acids. V dropped 0 bases and J dropped 4 bases, with 18 bases sitting between them. This CDR3 is CASSQEVLPGDGYGYTF. The CDR3 DNA sequence: TGTGCCAGCAGCCAAGAAGTATTGCCCGGGGACGGCTATGGCTACACCTTC.

The chain employs TRBV15 and TRBJ1-4; D is unclear. V gave up 3 bases and J gave up 4 bases, with 18 bases separating them. CDR3 length equals 17 residues. Germline CDR1 is LNHNV and CDR2 is YYDKDF (reference sequence). Here the CDR3 DNA reads TGTGCCACCAGCAGTCCGTATGTGACCGAGGATAATGAAAAACTGTTTTTT. Translating it yields CATSSPYVTEDNEKLFF.

This clonotype has ten or more counts. The rearrangement joins TRBV4-3 to TRBJ1-4; D remains unclear. V was clipped by 0 bases and J by 10 bases, with 9 bases between them. The CDR3 loop spans 13 amino acids. Germline CDR1 reads LGHNA; CDR2 reads YSLEER. CDR3 bases: TGCGCCAGCAGCCAAGATTCGGCAGGAAAACTGTTTTTT. It codes for CASSQDSAGKLFF.

This clonotype is a singleton in its sample. J is TRBJ2-1 and V is TRBV5-1, with D tentatively TRBD2 (6 bases). Trimming took off 5 bases at V and 1 base at J, with 13 bases between the two ends. Germline CDR1 is SGHRS and CDR2 is YFSETQ. The CDR3 consists of 15 residues. The CDR3 DNA reads as TGCGCCAGCAGTTTGTCTAGCGCTTCCTACAATGAGCAGTTCTTC. It yields the protein CASSLSSASYNEQFF. Drawing the rest from reference TRBV5-1 and TRBJ2-1, the complete variable domain is KAGVTQTPRYLIKTRGQQVTLSCSPISGHRSVSWYQQTPGQGLQFLFEYFSETQRNKGNFPGRFSGRQFSNSRSEMNVSTLELGDSALYLCASSLSSASYNEQFFGPGTRLTVL.

As concerns this clonotype: This sequence may be a read error, since a much larger clone differs from it by one base. This sequence joins TRBV24-1 and TRBJ2-2; D gene uncertain. The CDR3 totals 13 residues. The V gene's germline CDR1 is KGHDR and CDR2 SFDVKD. The CDR3 reads CAARRSTTGELFF. The DNA of the CDR3 is TGTGCCGCCAGACGAAGTACCACCGGGGAGCTGTTTTTT.

The chain is built from TRBV2 and TRBJ1-2; 7 bases map to TRBD1. V dropped 5 bases and J dropped 7; count of bases not matched to a gene: 10. The germline CDR1 and CDR2 sequences are SNHLY and FYNNEI. The CDR3 spans 14 residues. This CDR3 is CASSPLGGARGYTF. DNA for the CDR3: TGTGCCAGCAGTCCCCTAGGGGGCGCGCGTGGCTACACCTTC. Variable domain in full (rest from reference TRBV2 and TRBJ1-2): EPEVTQTPSHQVTQMGQEVILRCVPISNHLYFYWYRQILGQKVEFLVSFYNNEISEKSEIFDDQFSVERPDGSNFTLKIRSTKLEDSAMYFCASSPLGGARGYTFGSGTRLTVV.

A word on this clonotype: A much larger clone sits a single nucleotide away, making a read error possible. The J gene is TRBJ1-5, the V gene TRBV12-3 or TRBV12-4, with D perhaps matching TRBD1 (5 bases). This CDR3 contains 13 residues. V lost 7 bases, J lost 6 bases, and 13 bases lay in between. The CDR3 DNA sequence: TGTGCCAGCACTGAGACTGGGACTCAGCCCCAGCATTTT. Its protein is CASTETGTQPQHF.

This CDR3 is CASSLLQDNQPQHF. The CDR3 DNA follows: TGTGCCAGCAGTTTATTACAGGACAATCAGCCCCAGCATTTT. The chain uses TRBV27 and TRBJ1-5; D may be TRBD1 (5 bases). Trimming cost V 1 base and J 3 bases, with 7 bases left between them. Germline V CDR1 and CDR2: MNHEY, SMNVEV (reference sequence). The CDR3 extends over 14 amino acids.

There are a few counts of this clonotype. V usage is TRBV6-5 and J usage is TRBJ2-1; TRBD1 agrees at 12 bases. V was clipped by 6 bases and J by 4 bases; unmatched bases: 10. The length of the CDR3 is 17 residues. CDR1 MNHEY and CDR2 SVGAGI come from the germline V gene. The CDR3 DNA reads as TGTGCCAGCAGCACGGGACAGGGGGCGCAAGATTACAATGAGCAGTTCTTC. Protein product: CASSTGQGAQDYNEQFF.

Concerning this clonotype: This may be a read error: a much more frequent sequence differs by one nucleotide. CDR3 amino acids: CASQGIGTAAFF. CDR3 nucleotide sequence: TGCGCCAGCCAGGGGATAGGCACTGCAGCTTTCTTT. This sequence joins TRBV4-1 and TRBJ1-1; a weak D match, TRBD1 (6 bases). CDR1 MGHRA and CDR2 YSYEKL come from the germline V gene. The CDR3 is made up of 12 amino acids.

This clonotype turned up a few times. This rearrangement joins TRBV7-9 to TRBJ2-1; the D is unclear. The CDR3 is made up of 12 amino acids. The V and J ends lost 5 bases and 8 bases respectively, with 10 bases between them. Germline loops: CDR1 SEHNR, CDR2 FQNEAQ (reference sequence). The CDR3 protein is CASSPERHEQFF. The CDR3 DNA follows: TGTGCCAGCAGCCCCGAGAGGCATGAGCAGTTCTTC.

This clonotype was detected ten times or more. The V call is TRBV7-8, the J call TRBJ1-5; D possibly corresponds to TRBD1 (6 bases). The CDR3 loop spans 16 amino acids. The ends were cut back, 5 bases at V and 4 bases at J, with 18 bases in the middle. CDR1 is SGHVS, CDR2 FQNEAQ, per germline. The CDR3 nucleotides read TGTGCCAGCAGCCCTTTTCCACCAGGGGCAAATCAGCCCCAGCATTTT. It specifies CASSPFPPGANQPQHF.

This clonotype has ten or more counts. The chain joins TRBV7-9 to TRBJ2-3; 10 bases fit TRBD1. Germline assignment: CDR1 SEHNR and CDR2 FQNEAQ (reference sequence). This CDR3 has 14 residues. The ends lost 7 bases at V and 4 bases at J; junction bases unmatched: 5. For the CDR3, the DNA is TGTGCCAGCAACCCGACAGGGGGCGCAGATACGCAGTATTTT. Its protein product is CASNPTGGADTQYF.